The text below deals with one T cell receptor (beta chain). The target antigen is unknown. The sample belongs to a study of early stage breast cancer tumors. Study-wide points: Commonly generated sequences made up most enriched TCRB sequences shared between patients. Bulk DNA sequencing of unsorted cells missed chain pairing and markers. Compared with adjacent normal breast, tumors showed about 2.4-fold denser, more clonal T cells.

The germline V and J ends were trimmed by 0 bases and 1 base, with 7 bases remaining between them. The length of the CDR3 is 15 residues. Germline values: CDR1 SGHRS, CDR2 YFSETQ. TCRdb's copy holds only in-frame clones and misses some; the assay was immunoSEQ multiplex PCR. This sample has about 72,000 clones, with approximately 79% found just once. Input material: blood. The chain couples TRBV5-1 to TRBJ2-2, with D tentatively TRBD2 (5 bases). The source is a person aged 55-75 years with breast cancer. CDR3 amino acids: CASSLDGGNTGELFF. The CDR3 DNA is TGCGCCAGCAGCTTGGACGGAGGGAACACCGGGGAGCTGTTTTTT.